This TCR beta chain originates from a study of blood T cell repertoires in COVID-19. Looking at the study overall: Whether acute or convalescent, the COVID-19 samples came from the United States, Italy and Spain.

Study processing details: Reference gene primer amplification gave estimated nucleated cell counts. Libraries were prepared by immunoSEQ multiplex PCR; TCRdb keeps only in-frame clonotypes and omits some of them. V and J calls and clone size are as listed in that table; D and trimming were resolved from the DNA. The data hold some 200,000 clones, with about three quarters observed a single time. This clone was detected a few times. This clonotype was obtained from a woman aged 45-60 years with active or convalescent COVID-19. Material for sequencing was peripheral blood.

CDR3 sequence: CASNPTGNTEAFF. As DNA, the CDR3 is TGTGCCAGCAACCCAACAGGGAACACTGAAGCTTTCTTT. The chain is built from TRBV6-2 or TRBV6-3 and TRBJ1-1; tentative D call: TRBD1 (5 bases). Germline CDR1 MNHEY, CDR2 SVGEGT. The CDR3 spans 13 residues. The germline V and J ends were trimmed by 7 bases and 1 base, with 10 bases remaining between them.